This T cell receptor beta chain emerged from a study of cytomegalovirus exposure and HLA in healthy donors. The study, taken as a whole, reports: With later analysis, a missense DCLRE1C variant became linked to TCR beta V- and J-gene trimming. The classifier reportedly diagnosed cytomegalovirus status with high specificity and sensitivity. Testing in vitro showed three CMV-associated chains specific for CMV antigens.

Use of 60 Vbeta and 13 Jbeta primers characterized the PCR. TCRdb's table, derived via immunoSEQ multiplex PCR, lists solely in-frame clones and lacks some. The table has around 100,000 clones, 70% to 85% seen once. This clone showed up just once. What it binds is not known. The sample consisted of PBMCs. The TCR was taken from a woman aged 40 to 50 in good health and CMV-seronegative.

The CDR3 loop reads CASSLGTGKGGNTIYF. In nucleotides, the CDR3 is TGTGCCAGCAGCCTAGGCACAGGGAAGGGGGGAAACACCATATATTTT. The V and J genes are TRBV7-2 and TRBJ1-3; TRBD1 is a possible D gene (6 bases). This CDR3 has 16 amino acids. Trimming took 5 bases from V and 4 from J, leaving 18 bases between them. Germline V gene sequence: CDR1 SGHTA, CDR2 FQGNSA.